The 28 T cell receptor beta chains presented below share a single source sample, sequenced in a study of CD8+CD57+ T cells in acquired aplastic anemia. The use of genomic DNA as template underpinned the TCR beta VDJ and CDR3 profiling. TCRdb passed the reads through MiXCR, listing each CDR3 protein once. This table has over 150,000 distinct CDR3 sequences, about two thirds appearing once. In patients chosen for sequencing, flow cytometry had shown CD8+CD57+ cell expansion. Specimen: sorted CD4+, CD8+, or CD8+CD57+ T cells (not recorded which) from PBMCs. These receptors were collected from a human donor with aplastic anemia.

The chain couples TRBV7-2 to TRBJ2-1; 13 bases fit TRBD2. Trimming at V came to 2 bases and at J to 5 bases, leaving 3 bases not matched to a gene. This CDR3 spans 16 amino acids. Germline V gene sequence: CDR1 SGHTA, CDR2 FQGNSA. The CDR3 is CASSLWTSGGHNEQFF. CDR3 DNA sequence: TGTGCCAGCAGCTTATGGACTAGCGGGGGACACAATGAGCAGTTCTTC.

This clonotype appeared a single time. The chain couples TRBV24-1 to TRBJ1-1; no firm D call. CDR3 length: 13 residues. The germline CDR1 and CDR2 sequences are KGHDR and SFDVKD. V was pared by 4 bases and J by 0 bases, with 5 bases between. In DNA form, the CDR3 reads TGTGCCACCAGTGACCCGGTGAACACTGAAGCTTTCTTT. It yields the protein CATSDPVNTEAFF.

This clonotype appeared a few times. The chain combines TRBV3-1 with TRBJ2-5, with 7 bases that match TRBD1. The trim removed 2 bases at V and 7 bases at J, leaving 10 bases unmatched. The CDR3 totals 15 residues. Germline CDR1 LGHDT, CDR2 YNNKEL (reference sequence). CDR3 amino acids: CASSQLNRDSGTQYF. The CDR3 DNA is TGTGCCAGCAGCCAACTGAACCGGGACAGCGGGACCCAGTACTTC.

The gene calls are TRBV12-3 or TRBV12-4 and TRBJ1-1, with D perhaps matching TRBD1 (6 bases). The CDR3 is made up of 14 amino acids. V was cut by 3 bases and J by 3 bases, with 11 bases left in between. This chain's CDR3 is CASSFYRGDTEAFF. CDR3 sequence (DNA): TGTGCCAGCAGTTTTTATAGGGGGGACACTGAAGCTTTCTTT.

This clonotype appeared once. Its ends do not fully match the called genes, so a read error is possible. V gene TRBV24-1 combines with J gene TRBJ2-1; 9 bases agree with TRBD2. From germline, CDR1 is KGHDR and CDR2 SFDVKD. The CDR3 is 17 residues long. CDR3 sequence (DNA): TGTGCCTCCAGTGATCTCCCCCTAGCGGGAACCTACAATGAGCAGTTCTTC. This encodes CASSDLPLAGTYNEQFF.

The chain uses TRBV25-1 and TRBJ2-3, with D uncertain. The V gene's germline CDR1 is MGHDK and CDR2 SYGVNS. Trimming removed 1 base at V and 4 bases at J, with 6 bases between. The CDR3 runs to 13 residues. The CDR3 region is CASSESSADTQYF. CDR3 in DNA: TGTGCCAGCAGTGAATCCAGCGCAGATACGCAGTATTTT.

In its sample, this clonotype was seen a few times. This rearrangement joins TRBV6-4 to TRBJ2-3; either TRBD1 or TRBD2 may fit D (6 bases each). This CDR3 has 14 residues. V lost 0 bases and J lost 11, with 15 bases in between. Germline V lookup: CDR1 MRHNA, CDR2 SNTAGT. The chain's CDR3 is CASSDSTGGNEQYF. In DNA form, the CDR3 reads TGTGCCAGCAGTGACTCGACCGGGGGCAATGAGCAGTATTTT.

The rearrangement links TRBV6-2 or TRBV6-3 to TRBJ2-7, with D maybe TRBD1 (6 bases). The germline V gene encodes CDR1 MNHEY and CDR2 SVGEGT. Trimming removed 5 bases from V and 7 bases from J, with 18 bases in between. The CDR3 is 14 amino acids. CDR3 in amino acids: CASSAHRDVGEQYF. CDR3 nucleotides: TGTGCCAGCAGTGCCCACAGGGATGTAGGGGAGCAGTACTTC.

The V call is TRBV7-3, the J call TRBJ2-3; TRBD1 matches at 7 bases. V gave up 5 bases and J gave up 1 base; unmatched junction bases: 12. Germline CDR1 SGHTA, CDR2 FQGTGA. CDR3 length equals 17 residues. CDR3 nucleotides: TGTGCCAGCAGCCCATGGTCGACAGGGACGGGCACAGATACGCAGTATTTT. Translated, it gives CASSPWSTGTGTDTQYF.

The J gene is TRBJ1-2, the V gene TRBV2, with TRBD1 matching 8 bases. The CDR3 has 13 residues. Trimming removed 10 bases from V and 8 bases from J; junction bases left unmatched: 12. Germline lookup yields CDR1 SNHLY and CDR2 FYNNEI. The CDR3: CANLDRGVQGYTF. CDR3 nucleotide sequence: TGTGCCAACTTAGACAGGGGAGTGCAAGGCTACACCTTC. Complete variable domain (other parts from reference TRBV2 and TRBJ1-2): EPEVTQTPSHQVTQMGQEVILRCVPISNHLYFYWYRQILGQKVEFLVSFYNNEISEKSEIFDDQFSVERPDGSNFTLKIRSTKLEDSAMYFCANLDRGVQGYTFGSGTRLTVV.

This rearrangement joins TRBV2 to TRBJ1-3; D is unresolved. There are 12 residues in the CDR3. V lost 2 bases to trimming and J lost 5 bases, with 4 bases between them. Germline lookup yields CDR1 SNHLY and CDR2 FYNNEI. This CDR3 reads CASSEMRNTIYF. The CDR3 DNA follows: TGTGCCAGCAGTGAAATGAGAAACACCATATATTTT. The variable domain in full, with the rest retrieved from reference TRBV2 and TRBJ1-3, is EPEVTQTPSHQVTQMGQEVILRCVPISNHLYFYWYRQILGQKVEFLVSFYNNEISEKSEIFDDQFSVERPDGSNFTLKIRSTKLEDSAMYFCASSEMRNTIYFGEGSWLTVV.

V is TRBV19 and J is TRBJ2-7; D is ambiguous. The CDR3 sequence is 12 residues long. V lost 4 bases to trimming and J lost 5 bases, with 9 bases between them. Looked up from germline, CDR1 is LNHDA and CDR2 is SQIVND (reference sequence). CDR3 protein: CASSKRPNEQYF. In DNA, the CDR3 is TGTGCCAGTAGTAAAAGGCCAAACGAGCAGTACTTC.

The gene calls are TRBV19 and TRBJ2-7; 8 positions agree with TRBD1. V lost 6 bases to trimming and J lost 2 bases; unmatched junction nucleotides: 6. This CDR3 spans 14 amino acids. Germline-derived CDR1 and CDR2 are LNHDA and SQIVND (reference sequence). DNA of the CDR3: TGTGCCAGTAGCCATCAGGGGGCAGCCTACGAGCAGTACTTC. Encoded protein: CASSHQGAAYEQYF. Full variable domain (rest looked up from reference TRBV19 and TRBJ2-7): DGGITQSPKYLFRKEGQNVTLSCEQNLNHDAMYWYRQDPGQGLRLIYYSQIVNDFQKGDIAEGYSVSREKKESFPLTVTSAQKNPTAFYLCASSHQGAAYEQYFGPGTRLTVT.

The chain joins TRBV7-6 to TRBJ2-3; tentatively, D is TRBD1 (6 bases). V was clipped by 8 bases and J by 6 bases, with 9 bases between them. Germline assignment: CDR1 SGHVS and CDR2 FNYEAQ. The CDR3 spans 11 residues. The CDR3 region is CASARGDTQYF. For the CDR3, the DNA is TGTGCCAGCGCCAGGGGCGATACGCAGTATTTT.

The chain carries TRBV9 and TRBJ2-3; TRBD2 matches 10 bases. The CDR3 is 17 amino acids. J lost 2 bases, V lost 1 base, and 7 bases had no gene match. Per the germline V gene, CDR1 is SGDLS and CDR2 is YYNGEE. CDR3 sequence: CASSVPRAGGPTDTQYF. CDR3 nucleotide sequence: TGTGCCAGCAGCGTACCCCGAGCGGGGGGGCCCACAGATACGCAGTATTTT. The whole variable domain, filled in from reference TRBV9 and TRBJ2-3, reads DSGVTQTPKHLITATGQRVTLRCSPRSGDLSVYWYQQSLDQGLQFLIQYYNGEERAKGNILERFSAQQFPDLHSELNLSSLELGDSALYFCASSVPRAGGPTDTQYFGPGTRLTVL.

V usage is TRBV2 and J usage is TRBJ1-2; perhaps TRBD1 as D (5 bases). There are 13 residues in the CDR3. Trimming removed 6 bases from V and 7 bases from J, with 15 bases in between. Germline V gene data show CDR1 as SNHLY and CDR2 as FYNNEI. The CDR3 loop is CASSARDSSGYTF. The CDR3 DNA is TGTGCCAGCAGCGCCAGGGATTCAAGTGGCTACACCTTC.

The DNA for the CDR3 is TGTGCCACTGGGACGGGACCCTACGAGCAGTACTTC. Translating it yields CATGTGPYEQYF. This chain links TRBV10-3 with TRBJ2-7, with D tentatively TRBD1 or TRBD2 (5 bases each). V lost 10 bases, J lost 2 bases, and 12 bases lay in between. Germline assignment: CDR1 ENHRY and CDR2 SYGVKD. The CDR3 has 12 amino acids.

This clonotype has more than one count but fewer than ten. V and J are TRBV2 and TRBJ2-7; D call uncertain. CDR3 length: 14 residues. V gave up 3 bases and J gave up 3 bases, with 12 bases separating them. The germline V gene encodes CDR1 SNHLY and CDR2 FYNNEI. In DNA, the CDR3 is TGTGCCAGCAGTGATATCCAGGTTCTCTACGAGCAGTACTTC. Translating it yields CASSDIQVLYEQYF.

This clonotype was seen just once. This chain links TRBV19 with TRBJ1-5, with D perhaps matching TRBD1 (6 bases). The V end was cut by 7 bases, the J end by 5 bases, with 9 bases between. The CDR3 is 12 amino acids. Germline CDR1 reads LNHDA; CDR2 reads SQIVND (reference sequence). The CDR3 loop reads CASTTGYQPQHF. The CDR3 nucleotides are TGTGCCAGTACCACAGGGTATCAGCCCCAGCATTTT. Combining the CDR3 with reference TRBV19 and TRBJ1-5 gives the whole variable domain DGGITQSPKYLFRKEGQNVTLSCEQNLNHDAMYWYRQDPGQGLRLIYYSQIVNDFQKGDIAEGYSVSREKKESFPLTVTSAQKNPTAFYLCASTTGYQPQHFGDGTRLSIL.

The chain employs TRBV6-5 and TRBJ1-1; D possibly corresponds to TRBD1 (5 bases). The CDR3 runs to 12 residues. CDR1 MNHEY and CDR2 SVGAGI come from the germline V gene. The germline V and J ends were trimmed by 8 bases and 3 bases, with 10 bases remaining between them. The CDR3 sequence is CASHPGYTEAFF. In DNA, the CDR3 is TGTGCCAGCCATCCAGGGTACACTGAAGCTTTCTTT.

The CDR3 DNA reads TGTGCCAGCAGCTTTGACCTGACAGGGGCTGGCGGCTACACCTTC. Encoded protein: CASSFDLTGAGGYTF. The chain joins TRBV11-1 to TRBJ1-2; 8 bases agree with TRBD1. V shed 3 bases, J shed 8 bases, and the junction held 11 bases outside the gene matches. Germline V CDR1 and CDR2: SGHAT, FQDESV (reference sequence). The CDR3 is 15 amino acids.

This clonotype was seen a few times. The V gene is TRBV10-3, the J gene TRBJ2-1; D call uncertain. V was pared by 6 bases and J by 3 bases, with 9 bases between. Germline CDR1 ENHRY, CDR2 SYGVKD. The CDR3 totals 13 residues. CDR3 coding DNA: TGTGCCATCAGCGAGCTTGACTACAATGAGCAGTTCTTC. Its protein product is CAISELDYNEQFF.

The V gene is TRBV7-6, the J gene TRBJ2-7; either TRBD1 or TRBD2 may supply D (5 bases each). Germline CDR1 is SGHVS and CDR2 is FNYEAQ. Trimming pared 1 base from V and 3 bases from J, leaving 7 bases between. The CDR3 has 13 amino acids. This chain's CDR3 is CASSLGDDYEQYF. DNA for the CDR3: TGTGCCAGCAGCTTAGGGGACGACTACGAGCAGTACTTC.

DNA for the CDR3: TGTGCCATCAGCTTTGGGCGGGGACAGGGGGCCCACGAGCAGTACTTC. Protein product: CAISFGRGQGAHEQYF. This sequence joins TRBV10-3 and TRBJ2-7; 12 bases are a match to TRBD1. J gave up 5 bases and V 6 bases, and 11 bases lay outside the gene matches. This CDR3 comprises 16 residues. CDR1 is ENHRY, CDR2 SYGVKD, per germline.

The chain has TRBV9 and TRBJ2-2; D is uncertain. CDR1 and CDR2 from the germline V gene are SGDLS and YYNGEE. Trimming shortened V by 7 bases and J by 2 bases, and 9 bases separated the two germline ends. This CDR3 comprises 13 residues. CDR3 sequence: CASSIANTGELFF. CDR3 in DNA: TGTGCCAGCTCGATAGCAAACACCGGGGAGCTGTTTTTT.

V is TRBV24-1 and J is TRBJ2-1, with TRBD1 identical over 7 bases. In germline, CDR1 is KGHDR, CDR2 SFDVKD. The CDR3 covers 15 residues. V gave up 3 bases and J gave up 6 bases; unmatched junction bases: 7. Here the CDR3 reads CATSDPRGPGNEQFF. The CDR3 DNA follows: TGTGCCACCAGTGATCCGAGGGGGCCGGGCAATGAGCAGTTCTTC.

The J gene is TRBJ1-3, the V gene TRBV20-1; D possibly corresponds to TRBD1 (5 bases). Trimming pared 0 bases from V and 2 bases from J, leaving 8 bases between. The CDR3 consists of 14 residues. Germline loops: CDR1 DFQATT, CDR2 SNEGSKA (reference sequence). CDR3 residues: CSARDPGAGNTIYF. CDR3 coding DNA: TGCAGTGCTAGAGATCCGGGGGCTGGAAACACCATATATTTT.

This chain links TRBV19 with TRBJ1-4; 7 nucleotides match TRBD1. Germline assignment: CDR1 LNHDA and CDR2 SQIVND (reference sequence). CDR3 length: 13 amino acids. Trimming at V came to 3 bases and at J to 12 bases, leaving 7 bases not matched to a gene. The DNA for the CDR3 is TGTGCCAGTAGTATCGGGACAGACTTTCAACTGTTTTTT. Translated: CASSIGTDFQLFF.